This TCR beta chain stems from a study of shared T cell receptors in the human thymus. Data came from immunoSEQ multiplex PCR; TCRdb stores just in-frame clones and leaves some out. The profile shows about 660,000 clones, around 87% of them singletons. Trimming at V came to 5 bases and at J to 3 bases, leaving 7 bases not matched to a gene. Germline loops: CDR1 MGHRA, CDR2 YSYEKL. There are 14 residues in the CDR3. These same records also appear under a second study, on human thymus T cells. From that study: Among the donors, all were healthy Finnish infants having corrective surgery for congenital heart defects. In corrective heart surgery, resections were taken, and these provided the thymus tissue. In thymic and blood repertoires alike, V and J usage looked biased. Related research reported highly overlapping thymic repertoires among unrelated individuals.

The chain couples TRBV4-1 to TRBJ2-7; TRBD1 matches at 7 bases. The sequencing sample was made of thymocytes. This TCR was sampled from a boy younger than two with a congenital heart defect. CDR3 amino acids: CASSYRDRDYEQYF. The CDR3 DNA reads as TGCGCCAGCAGCTACCGGGACAGAGACTACGAGCAGTACTTC.